This T cell receptor (beta chain) was found in a study of cytomegalovirus exposure and HLA in healthy donors. Sequencing was performed with immunoSEQ multiplex PCR; in TCRdb, only in-frame clones are kept and a portion is missing. The data contain 150,000 to 200,000 clones, about 82% of them singletons. Trimming took off 3 bases at V and 8 bases at J, with 11 bases between the two ends. Germline CDR1 is SGHTA and CDR2 is FQGTGA. This CDR3 has 13 residues. The donors were in the 120-subject validation cohort, distinct from the roughly 720-subject first cohort. Sequencing was performed on PBMCs. The chain is built from TRBV7-3 and TRBJ1-3, with D possibly matching TRBD1 (5 bases). The sequence came from a young woman in good health and CMV-seronegative. In nucleotides, the CDR3 is TGTGCCAGCAGCTTGAATCAAGGGGACACCATATATTTT. It translates to CASSLNQGDTIYF.